Listed here is a single T cell receptor beta chain. These data come from a study of blood T cells in healthy people across ages. This CDR3 contains 16 residues. V was pared by 2 bases and J by 11 bases, with 18 bases of the junction left unmatched. Per the germline V gene, CDR1 is SGHRS and CDR2 is YFSETQ. Then a second PCR, running about 7 to 11 cycles, was carried out with a sample-barcoded 5' primer and a J-beta primer mix. Via MiXCR, TCRdb re-called the 5' RACE reads, giving one row per CDR3 protein. The data hold 1.4 million to 1.5 million distinct CDR3 sequences, with about 43% observed a single time.

The TCR comes from a woman under 30 in good health. Sequenced: blood. This chain connects TRBV5-1 to TRBJ2-5; 7 positions match TRBD1. The CDR3 sequence: CASSFGDSGFLDEQYF. The CDR3 DNA reads as TGCGCCAGCAGCTTCGGGGACAGTGGGTTCCTCGATGAGCAGTACTTC.